The clone carrying this TCR beta chain occurred many times. The antigen is undetermined. This sample is part of a study of early T cells in non-severe SARS-CoV-2 infection. The overall study: It was bulk RNA from unsorted whole blood that was sequenced, and the chains were unpaired. Regarding the study as a whole: Database matching using VDJdb favored anti-spike CD8 responses, with private and CD4 specificities left missing.

The TCR library protocol attached unique molecular identifiers to the individual cDNA molecules. TCRdb used MiXCR to reprocess the 5' RACE reads, holding one entry per CDR3 protein. Among some 39,000 distinct CDR3 sequences listed, roughly 7% were seen once. In germline, CDR1 is MDHEN, CDR2 SYDVKM. Unmatched junction bases numbered 12, after V lost 8 bases and J lost 1 base. The CDR3 length is 16 residues. The source of this sequence is an adult who was a healthcare worker with PCR-confirmed SARS-CoV-2 infection or an uninfected control (not recorded which). The chain recombines TRBV28 with TRBJ1-1; 8 bases are shared with TRBD1. Sequenced sample: whole blood. The CDR3, as DNA: TGTGCCAGCTTTCTCACCACGGGACAGGCGAACACTGAAGCTTTCTTT. Translated: CASFLTTGQANTEAFF.